This TCR beta chain was captured in a study of blood T cell repertoires in COVID-19. About the research overall: The United States, Italy and Spain provided the acute and convalescent COVID-19 samples. T cells, B-cell-depleted T cells, or PBMCs provided the cDNA or gDNA that served as material.

In the study's own analysis: Reference gene primer amplification gave nucleated cell count estimates. Repertoires were generated with immunoSEQ multiplex PCR, while TCRdb's copy carries only in-frame clones and drops some. The V and J calls and clone size come from that table; D and trimming were worked out from the DNA. The profile shows about 58,000 clones, under 90% of them singletons. The sequence derives from a man aged 40-49 years with active COVID-19. The specimen sequenced was peripheral blood.

For the CDR3, the DNA is TGTGCCACGTTCGGGACTTTCGACACAGATACGCAGTATTTT. Its translation is CATFGTFDTDTQYF. The rearrangement uses TRBV10-3 and TRBJ2-3; tentatively, D is TRBD2 (6 bases). Germline V gives CDR1 ENHRY, CDR2 SYGVKD. V lost 10 bases and J lost 2, with 16 bases in between. The CDR3 loop spans 14 amino acids.